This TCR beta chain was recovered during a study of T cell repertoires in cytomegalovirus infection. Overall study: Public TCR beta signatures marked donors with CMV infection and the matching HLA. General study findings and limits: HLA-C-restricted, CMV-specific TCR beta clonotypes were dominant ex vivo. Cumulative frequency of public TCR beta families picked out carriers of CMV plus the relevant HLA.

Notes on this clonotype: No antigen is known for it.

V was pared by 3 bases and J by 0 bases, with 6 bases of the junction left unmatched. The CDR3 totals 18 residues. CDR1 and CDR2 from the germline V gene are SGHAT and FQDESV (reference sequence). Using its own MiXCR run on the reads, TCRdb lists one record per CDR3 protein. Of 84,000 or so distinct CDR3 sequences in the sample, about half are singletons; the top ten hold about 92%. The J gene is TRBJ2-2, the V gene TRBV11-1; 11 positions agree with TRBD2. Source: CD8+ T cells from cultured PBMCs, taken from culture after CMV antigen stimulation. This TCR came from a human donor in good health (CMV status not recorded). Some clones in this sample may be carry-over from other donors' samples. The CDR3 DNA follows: TGTGCCAGCAGCTTCTCCCTGGGACTAGCGGCGAACACCGGGGAGCTGTTTTTT. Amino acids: CASSFSLGLAANTGELFF.